The entry below gives a single T cell receptor beta chain sequence along with its context. The antigen remains undetermined. The record originates from a study of identical twins' blood T cells. General study findings and limits: Twins reportedly had markedly more similar V usage than unrelated donors, even among out-of-frame TCRbeta clonotypes.

Germline V gene sequence: CDR1 SNHLY, CDR2 FYNNEI. The CDR3 consists of 14 residues. Trimming removed 2 bases at V and 3 bases at J, with 11 bases between. Likely shared infections and vaccines: all three twin pairs were reared together. TCRdb reprocessed the 5' RACE reads via MiXCR and lists one record per CDR3 protein. The sample records 300,000 to 400,000 distinct CDR3 sequences, about 28% being singletons. Sequencing was carried out using PBMCs. This receptor was taken from a woman aged 18-50 years in good health. The chain recombines TRBV2 with TRBJ2-7, with a weak D call TRBD2 (6 bases). The CDR3 loop reads CASSESGLFYEQYF. The CDR3 DNA reads TGTGCCAGCAGTGAATCGGGACTCTTCTACGAGCAGTACTTC.